These T cell receptor beta chains were read from a single sample in a study of cytomegalovirus exposure and HLA in healthy donors. Clones were sequenced by immunoSEQ multiplex PCR, and TCRdb holds only the in-frame ones, with some missing. The sample has 110,000 or so clones, about 70% seen once. Sequencing used PBMCs. The receptors derive from a human donor in good health. CDR3s include the opening cysteine and the closing phenylalanine or tryptophan. Each record gives: clone size, V gene, CDR3 protein. Clone size is shown for a subset of rows, as once, few, many or a class of expanded clone.

size: .
V: TRBV7-9
CDR3: CASSPTGYTGNTIYF

size: few
V: TRBV27
CDR3: CARERIFSYEQYF

size: .
V: TRBV5-1
CDR3: CASSKGQGQGSGNTIYF

size: .
V: TRBV30
CDR3: CAWSGRGGPISEQFF

size: .
V: TRBV11-2
CDR3: CASSWAGSNTEAFF

size: .
V: TRBV19
CDR3: CASSVPLGLAGDTQYF

size: .
V: TRBV2
CDR3: CASSLGGASNQPQHF

size: .
V: TRBV5-4
CDR3: CASAQEAGQETQYF

size: .
V: TRBV6-1
CDR3: CASGGQGWVSEQFF

size: .
V: TRBV15
CDR3: CATSKPATGRPGELFF

size: .
V: TRBV7-2
CDR3: CASSLDRTGELFF

size: .
V: TRBV18
CDR3: CASSPRETYEQYF

size: .
V: TRBV29-1
CDR3: CSVLQTGRQAYYGYTF

size: .
V: TRBV7-8
CDR3: CASSLGAGGTGIYGYTF

size: .
V: TRBV5-6
CDR3: CASSFYSGLILLEQYF

size: .
V: TRBV27
CDR3: CASGNQPTGLNGYTF

size: few
V: TRBV6-1
CDR3: CASSGSRTGGWFPAGYTF

size: .
V: TRBV6-4
CDR3: CASRQGQLNTEAFF

size: .
V: TRBV2
CDR3: CASTTGMNTEAFF

size: .
V: TRBV11-2
CDR3: CASSQNLPGQGETQYF

size: .
V: TRBV28
CDR3: CASSRGQSTDTQYF

size: once
V: TRBV18
CDR3: CASSPETLYEQFF

size: .
V: TRBV18
CDR3: CASSPLQGANTEAFF

size: few
V: TRBV5-4
CDR3: CASSYGLAGYNEQFF

size: .
V: TRBV27
CDR3: CASSFSARGGKGETQYF

size: once
V: TRBV7-2
CDR3: CASSLGSQVNTGELFF

size: .
V: TRBV29-1
CDR3: CSVSGQGAYNEQFF

size: .
V: TRBV27
CDR3: CASSYRRSGGARETQYF

size: .
V: TRBV7-2
CDR3: CASSKGLPSGYYEQYF

size: .
V: TRBV7-8
CDR3: CASTAGLTYEQYF

size: .
V: TRBV19
CDR3: CASDDRYSNQPQHF

size: .
V: TRBV6-5
CDR3: CASSKRSAGQLQFF

size: .
V: TRBV30
CDR3: CAWSDTSYEQYF

size: .
V: TRBV5-1
CDR3: CASSTSGQTTGELFF

size: .
V: TRBV10-1
CDR3: CASSEQGAYTDTQYF

size: .
V: TRBV15
CDR3: CATSTRQGRNQPQHF

size: few
V: TRBV7-9
CDR3: CASSYSYQPQHF